The entry below gives a single T cell receptor beta chain sequence along with its context. The assay was immunoSEQ multiplex PCR, and TCRdb's table has in-frame clones only and misses some. The sample contains under 85,000 clones, 70% to 90% of which appear only once. Trimming stripped 5 bases from V and 7 bases from J, with 18 bases between. CDR3 length: 15 residues. CDR1 and CDR2 (germline): LNHDA, SQIVND (reference sequence). This sample was included in a study of OX40 agonist ivuxolimab in advanced cancers. V usage is TRBV19 and J usage is TRBJ1-5; no reliable D call. The sequencing used CD4+ or CD8+ T cells sorted from blood, collected in a trial of the OX40 agonist ivuxolimab. The TCR was taken from an adult with an advanced solid tumor such as melanoma, head and neck, liver or kidney cancer. DNA of the CDR3: TGTGCCAGTAGTGGAGGTAACCTATTTCTACAGCCCCAGCATTTT. It is translated as CASSGGNLFLQPQHF. Full variable domain (missing parts from reference TRBV19 and TRBJ1-5): DGGITQSPKYLFRKEGQNVTLSCEQNLNHDAMYWYRQDPGQGLRLIYYSQIVNDFQKGDIAEGYSVSREKKESFPLTVTSAQKNPTAFYLCASSGGNLFLQPQHFGDGTRLSIL.